What follows are 20 T cell receptor beta chains derived from one specimen sequenced in a study of CD8+ T cells in alopecia areata. Following extraction, RNA underwent reverse transcription to cDNA, which served as the sequencing template. Sequenced by immunoSEQ multiplex PCR; TCRdb stores in-frame clones only, minus some. The table lists 150,000 to 200,000 clones, approximately 59% of them singletons, with more than 15% in the top ten. Treatment denoted: oral pan-JAK inhibitor, 5-10 mg twice daily. Source: CD4+ T cells sorted from blood, taken at roughly week 58, from a patient treated with tofacitinib. These receptors all come from a human donor with alopecia areata.

J is TRBJ1-4 and V is TRBV21-1; the D call of TRBD1 is as the table states it, not checked on the DNA. TRBV21-1 corresponds to a pseudogene. The CDR3 covers 15 residues. The CDR3 protein is CASSKGRGMQEKLFF. The DNA of the CDR3 is TGTGCCAGCAGCAAAGGCAGGGGGATGCAGGAAAAACTGTTTTTT.

This clone was observed a few times. The V and J genes are TRBV6-1 and TRBJ2-7; D assignment may be TRBD1 or TRBD2 (5 bases each). V dropped 5 bases and J dropped 6 bases, with 11 bases sitting between them. CDR1 MNHNS and CDR2 SASEGT come from the germline V gene. The CDR3 is 12 amino acids. CDR3 loop: CASSPRDGEQYF. The DNA for the CDR3 is TGTGCCAGCAGTCCCCGGGACGGCGAGCAGTACTTC.

The V gene is TRBV28, the J gene TRBJ1-1; TRBD1 matches 9 bases. In germline, CDR1 is MDHEN, CDR2 SYDVKM. The CDR3 consists of 14 residues. Unmatched junction bases numbered 6, after V lost 4 bases and J lost 6 bases. Here the CDR3 reads CASSSSGQGSEAFF. The CDR3 DNA is TGTGCCAGCAGTTCCTCGGGACAGGGATCTGAAGCTTTCTTT.

The J gene is TRBJ2-4, the V gene TRBV27; D possibly corresponds to TRBD2 (6 bases). V was clipped by 3 bases and J by 3 bases, with 9 bases between them. Germline CDR1 is MNHEY and CDR2 is SMNVEV (reference sequence). The CDR3 covers 14 residues. The CDR3 coding sequence is TGTGCCAGCAGTTTTTCGGGGGTCAAAAACATTCAGTACTTC. Its protein is CASSFSGVKNIQYF.

The chain is built from TRBV7-2 and TRBJ1-1; 9 bases are shared with TRBD1. The CDR3 length is 13 residues. V shed 2 bases, J shed 10 bases, and the junction held 5 bases outside the gene matches. Germline CDR1 reads SGHTA; CDR2 reads FQGNSA. The CDR3 DNA follows: TGTGCCAGCAGCTTACCGGGACAGGGTCGAGCTTTCTTT. It encodes CASSLPGQGRAFF. Full variable domain (rest looked up from reference TRBV7-2 and TRBJ1-1): GAGVSQSPSNKVTEKGKDVELRCDPISGHTALYWYRQSLGQGLEFLIYFQGNSAPDKSGLPSDRFSAERTGGSVSTLTIQRTQQEDSAVYLCASSLPGQGRAFFGQGTRLTVV.

The rearrangement joins TRBV5-1 to TRBJ2-5, with 7 bases matching TRBD1. V lost 4 bases, J lost 8 bases, and 14 bases stayed unmatched. The CDR3 is 15 amino acids. The germline CDR1 and CDR2 sequences are SGHRS and YFSETQ. The CDR3 is CASSGATGPLQTQYF. DNA for the CDR3: TGCGCCAGCAGCGGGGCGACAGGGCCACTTCAAACCCAGTACTTC.

The rearrangement uses TRBV5-1 and TRBJ2-3; 9 nucleotides align to TRBD1. Looked up from germline, CDR1 is SGHRS and CDR2 is YFSETQ. V shed 3 bases, J shed 6 bases, and the junction held 5 bases outside the gene matches. The CDR3 runs to 14 residues. CDR3 DNA: TGCGCCAGCAGCTCCGGGACAGGGATGGATACGCAGTATTTT. It specifies CASSSGTGMDTQYF.

The chain uses TRBV16 and TRBJ1-2, with a possible D match to TRBD1 (5 bases). The CDR3 extends over 14 amino acids. Looked up from germline, CDR1 is KGHSY and CDR2 is FQNENV. With 5 bases removed from V and 8 bases from J, the gap between germline ends came to 18 bases. DNA for the CDR3: TGTGCCAGCAGCAGCAGGGTGGATGGTTACGGCTACACCTTC. Its translation is CASSSRVDGYGYTF.

The chain couples TRBV5-6 to TRBJ1-2, with D unresolved. The CDR3 is 14 residues long. Trimming left V 1 base short and J 2 bases short, with 9 bases between. The germline V gene has CDR1 SGHDT and CDR2 YYEEEE. Here the CDR3 reads CASSLRPGNYGYTF. The CDR3, as DNA: TGTGCCAGCAGCTTGCGTCCTGGGAACTATGGCTACACCTTC. Filled out from reference TRBV5-6 and TRBJ1-2, the complete variable domain reads DAGVTQSPTHLIKTRGQQVTLRCSPKSGHDTVSWYQQALGQGPQFIFQYYEEEERQRGNFPDRFSGHQFPNYSSELNVNALLLGDSALYLCASSLRPGNYGYTFGSGTRLTVV.

The chain joins TRBV6-1 to TRBJ2-2, with 8 bases matching TRBD1. This CDR3 has 15 amino acids. V shed 6 bases and J 4 bases; nucleotides not matched to a gene: 7. Germline CDR1 and CDR2: MNHNS and SASEGT. The CDR3 loop reads CASSGTGGVTGELFF. In nucleotides, the CDR3 is TGTGCCAGCAGCGGAACAGGGGGTGTCACCGGGGAGCTGTTTTTT.

For this clone: This same CDR3 is encoded by further DNA sequences in the sample. The chain uses TRBV29-1 and TRBJ1-1; no firm D call. The CDR3 is 13 residues long. The V end was cut by 6 bases, the J end by 0 bases, with 11 bases between. The germline V gene has CDR1 SQVTM and CDR2 ANQGSEA. The CDR3 spells CSVEKPMNTEAFF. CDR3 nucleotide sequence: TGCAGCGTCGAGAAACCAATGAACACTGAAGCTTTCTTT.

The V gene is TRBV7-2, the J gene TRBJ2-1, with D perhaps matching TRBD2 (5 bases). Germline-derived CDR1 and CDR2 are SGHTA and FQGNSA. V lost 4 bases and J 10 bases, leaving 8 bases between the germline ends. This CDR3 has 11 amino acids. CDR3 sequence (DNA): TGTGCCAGCAGCTCGGACTCAGAGCAGTTCTTC. It is translated as CASSSDSEQFF.

This chain links TRBV19 with TRBJ2-7; D remains ambiguous. Trimming cost V 5 bases and J 7 bases, with 12 bases left between them. The CDR3 runs 12 residues. The germline gives CDR1 LNHDA, CDR2 SQIVND (reference sequence). Written as DNA, the CDR3 is TGTGCCAGTAGTCCGATACTGGGAGAGCAGTACTTC. It encodes CASSPILGEQYF.

This clone was observed once. The chain combines TRBV2 with TRBJ1-2; 7 bases are shared with TRBD1. The CDR3 loop spans 13 amino acids. Per germline, CDR1 SNHLY and CDR2 FYNNEI. Germline trimming cut 4 bases from V and 5 bases from J; bases unmatched to any gene: 4. This CDR3 is CASSGGQQYGYTF. The DNA of the CDR3 is TGTGCCAGCAGTGGGGGACAGCAGTATGGCTACACCTTC.

This clone was seen a single time. The genes are TRBV18 and TRBJ2-5; no firm D call. The CDR3 covers 12 residues. Germline V gives CDR1 KGHSH, CDR2 LQKENI. With 2 bases removed from V and 5 bases from J, the gap between germline ends came to 6 bases. CDR3 loop: CASSPNKETQYF. CDR3 DNA sequence: TGTGCCAGCTCACCAAATAAGGAGACCCAGTACTTC.

Remarks on this clone: The same CDR3 is also encoded by other DNA sequences in this sample. The chain carries TRBV29-1 and TRBJ1-1, with a tentative D call TRBD1 (5 bases). Between the trimmed V and J ends, which lost 3 bases and 0 bases, there was a span of 8 bases. This CDR3 has 13 residues. The germline gives CDR1 SQVTM, CDR2 ANQGSEA. The CDR3 here is CSVEGLLNTEAFF. The CDR3 nucleotides are TGCAGCGTTGAGGGACTGCTGAACACTGAAGCTTTCTTT.

V gene TRBV27 combines with J gene TRBJ1-2; possible D gene TRBD1, 5 bases. Trimming pared 3 bases from V and 2 bases from J, leaving 10 bases between. Germline V gives CDR1 MNHEY, CDR2 SMNVEV (reference sequence). The CDR3 consists of 14 residues. This CDR3 is CASSFRDGNYGYTF. As DNA, the CDR3 is TGTGCCAGCAGTTTCAGGGACGGGAACTATGGCTACACCTTC.

This clone showed up just a few times. The V gene is TRBV5-1, the J gene TRBJ2-1; tentatively, D is TRBD2 (5 bases). CDR3 length equals 17 residues. CDR1 is SGHRS, CDR2 YFSETQ, per germline. Trimming left V 0 bases short and J 7 bases short, with 20 bases between. The CDR3 sequence: CASSLAGVATRGNEQFF. CDR3 sequence (DNA): TGCGCCAGCAGCTTGGCCGGGGTCGCCACTCGAGGGAATGAGCAGTTCTTC. The entire variable domain, with the rest obtained from reference TRBV5-1 and TRBJ2-1, is as follows: KAGVTQTPRYLIKTRGQQVTLSCSPISGHRSVSWYQQTPGQGLQFLFEYFSETQRNKGNFPGRFSGRQFSNSRSEMNVSTLELGDSALYLCASSLAGVATRGNEQFFGPGTRLTVL.

The chain has TRBV5-8 and TRBJ1-1, with D uncertain. The CDR3 totals 14 residues. With 1 base removed from V and 7 bases from J, the gap between germline ends came to 14 bases. From germline, CDR1 is SGHTS and CDR2 YDEGEE. The CDR3 is CASSLPENINEAFF. CDR3 DNA: TGTGCCAGCAGCTTGCCGGAGAACATTAATGAAGCTTTCTTT.

The chain employs TRBV5-1 and TRBJ1-2, with D possibly matching TRBD1 (6 bases). CDR1 and CDR2 from the germline V gene are SGHRS and YFSETQ. V gave up 4 bases and J gave up 5 bases, with 18 bases separating them. The CDR3 extends over 15 amino acids. In nucleotides, the CDR3 is TGCGCCAGCAGCCCCGATGGGGGGCGCGGGTATGGCTACACCTTC. Translated, it gives CASSPDGGRGYGYTF. The whole variable domain, remainder taken from reference TRBV5-1 and TRBJ1-2, is KAGVTQTPRYLIKTRGQQVTLSCSPISGHRSVSWYQQTPGQGLQFLFEYFSETQRNKGNFPGRFSGRQFSNSRSEMNVSTLELGDSALYLCASSPDGGRGYGYTFGSGTRLTVV.